A selection of T cell receptor beta chains follows, all from one sample in a study of cytomegalovirus exposure and HLA in healthy donors. Using immunoSEQ multiplex PCR, the repertoire was profiled, and TCRdb retains in-frame clones only, with some absent. Of around 150,000 clones in the sample, approximately 79% are singletons; the top ten hold about 6.5%. The specimen sequenced was PBMCs. These receptors all stem from a man aged 35 to 55 in good health and CMV-seropositive. The CDR3 runs from the conserved cysteine through the conserved F or W. A D gene is named only where the DNA matches it firmly. Size is omitted from some rows. Given values are once, few, many or a class for expanded clones.

v_gene: TRBV10-3; d_gene: TRBD2; j_gene: TRBJ2-1; abundance: NA; CDR3aa: CAISDVAGAPGLHEQFF; CDR3nt: TGTGCCATCAGTGATGTGGCGGGAGCGCCGGGGTTGCATGAGCAGTTCTTC
v_gene: TRBV7-9; d_gene: NA; j_gene: TRBJ1-3; abundance: NA; CDR3aa: CSSSSTGGSGNTIYF; CDR3nt: TGTTCCAGCAGCTCCACCGGGGGCTCTGGAAACACCATATATTTT
v_gene: TRBV4-2; d_gene: NA; j_gene: TRBJ1-6; abundance: NA; CDR3aa: CASSQDRASSYNSPLHF; CDR3nt: TGTGCCAGCAGCCAAGACAGGGCGAGCTCCTATAATTCACCCCTCCACTTT
v_gene: TRBV27; d_gene: TRBD1; j_gene: TRBJ1-1; abundance: once; CDR3aa: CASSNPGTVNTEAFF; CDR3nt: TGTGCCAGCAGTAATCCCGGGACAGTCAACACTGAAGCTTTCTTT
v_gene: TRBV19; d_gene: NA; j_gene: TRBJ1-2; abundance: NA; CDR3aa: CASSIDPLYGYTF; CDR3nt: TGTGCCAGTAGTATAGATCCGTTATATGGCTACACCTTC
v_gene: TRBV6-5; d_gene: NA; j_gene: TRBJ2-3; abundance: NA; CDR3aa: CASSQREGTDTQYF; CDR3nt: TGTGCCAGCAGCCAGAGGGAGGGCACAGATACGCAGTATTTT
v_gene: TRBV4-1; d_gene: NA; j_gene: TRBJ1-2; abundance: NA; CDR3aa: CASSQDKGTYGYTF; CDR3nt: TGCGCCAGCAGCCAAGACAAGGGGACATATGGCTACACCTTC
v_gene: TRBV28; d_gene: TRBD1; j_gene: TRBJ1-1; abundance: NA; CDR3aa: CASSQTGGDTEAFF; CDR3nt: TGTGCCAGCAGCCAGACAGGGGGTGACACTGAAGCTTTCTTT
v_gene: TRBV7-2; d_gene: NA; j_gene: TRBJ1-1; abundance: few; CDR3aa: CASSLSSGRVNTEAFF; CDR3nt: TGTGCCAGCAGCTTAAGTTCGGGCAGGGTGAACACTGAAGCTTTCTTT
v_gene: TRBV9; d_gene: TRBD1; j_gene: TRBJ1-1; abundance: NA; CDR3aa: CASSVAPQGVGAFF; CDR3nt: TGTGCCAGCAGCGTAGCTCCACAGGGGGTGGGTGCTTTCTTT
v_gene: TRBV5-1; d_gene: NA; j_gene: TRBJ2-2; abundance: NA; CDR3aa: CASSLARLAGTGELFF; CDR3nt: TGCGCCAGCAGCTTGGCCCGGCTAGCAGGCACCGGGGAGCTGTTTTTT
v_gene: TRBV6-1; d_gene: NA; j_gene: TRBJ1-2; abundance: NA; CDR3aa: CASSLREDYGYTF; CDR3nt: TGTGCCAGCAGCCTGCGGGAGGACTATGGCTACACCTTC
v_gene: TRBV9; d_gene: NA; j_gene: TRBJ2-3; abundance: NA; CDR3aa: CASSLGLNLNTDTQYF; CDR3nt: TGTGCCAGCAGCTTGGGACTTAACCTCAACACAGATACGCAGTATTTT
v_gene: TRBV7-2; d_gene: TRBD1; j_gene: TRBJ2-7; abundance: NA; CDR3aa: CASSRDRAYEQYF; CDR3nt: TGTGCCAGCAGCCGGGACAGAGCCTACGAGCAGTACTTC
v_gene: TRBV5-8; d_gene: TRBD1; j_gene: TRBJ2-2; abundance: NA; CDR3aa: CASSPPPGTGVFGGELFF; CDR3nt: TGTGCCAGCAGCCCACCTCCGGGGACAGGGGTGTTCGGCGGGGAGCTGTTTTTT
v_gene: TRBV27; d_gene: NA; j_gene: TRBJ2-7; abundance: NA; CDR3aa: CASSFSTAHEQYF; CDR3nt: TGTGCCAGCAGTTTTTCGACAGCGCACGAGCAGTACTTC
v_gene: TRBV4-1; d_gene: NA; j_gene: TRBJ1-5; abundance: NA; CDR3aa: CASSRSTVPGQPQHF; CDR3nt: TGCGCCAGCAGCCGGTCGACAGTTCCGGGCCAGCCCCAGCATTTT
v_gene: TRBV28; d_gene: TRBD2; j_gene: TRBJ2-1; abundance: NA; CDR3aa: CASTSSGNYNEQFF; CDR3nt: TGTGCCAGCACCTCTAGCGGGAATTACAATGAGCAGTTCTTC
v_gene: TRBV5-1; d_gene: NA; j_gene: TRBJ1-5; abundance: few; CDR3aa: CASSLAGGSNQPQHF; CDR3nt: TGCGCCAGCAGCTTGGCTGGGGGGAGCAATCAGCCCCAGCATTTT
v_gene: TRBV19; d_gene: NA; j_gene: TRBJ1-5; abundance: NA; CDR3aa: CASSAGSGQPQHF; CDR3nt: TGTGCCAGTAGTGCAGGGTCTGGACAGCCCCAGCATTTT
v_gene: TRBV28; d_gene: NA; j_gene: TRBJ2-7; abundance: once; CDR3aa: CASSLPRGGLDEQYF; CDR3nt: TGTGCCAGCAGCCTTCCGAGGGGGGGCCTCGACGAGCAGTACTTC